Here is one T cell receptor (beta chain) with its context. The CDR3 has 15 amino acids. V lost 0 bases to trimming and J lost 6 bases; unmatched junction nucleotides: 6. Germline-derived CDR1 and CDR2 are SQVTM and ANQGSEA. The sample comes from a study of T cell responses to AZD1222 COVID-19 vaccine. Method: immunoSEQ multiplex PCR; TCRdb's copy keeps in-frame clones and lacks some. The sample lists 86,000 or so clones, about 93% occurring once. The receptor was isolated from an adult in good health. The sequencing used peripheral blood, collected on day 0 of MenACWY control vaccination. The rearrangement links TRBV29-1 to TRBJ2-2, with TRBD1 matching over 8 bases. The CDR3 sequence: CSVEEWTGIAGELFF. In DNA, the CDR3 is TGCAGCGTTGAAGAGTGGACAGGGATAGCCGGGGAGCTGTTTTTT.